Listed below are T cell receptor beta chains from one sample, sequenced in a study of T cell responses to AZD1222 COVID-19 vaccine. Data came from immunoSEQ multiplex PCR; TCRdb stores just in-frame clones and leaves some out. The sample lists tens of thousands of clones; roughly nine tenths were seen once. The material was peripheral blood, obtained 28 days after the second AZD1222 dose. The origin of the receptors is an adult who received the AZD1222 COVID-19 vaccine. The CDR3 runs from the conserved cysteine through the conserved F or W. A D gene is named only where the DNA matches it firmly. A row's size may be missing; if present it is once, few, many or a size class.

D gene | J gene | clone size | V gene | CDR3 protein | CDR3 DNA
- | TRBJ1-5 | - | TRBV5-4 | CASSVSGSNQPQHF | TGTGCCAGCAGCGTCTCAGGTAGCAATCAGCCCCAGCATTTT
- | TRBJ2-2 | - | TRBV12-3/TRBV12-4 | CASRYTGELFF | TGTGCCAGCAGATACACCGGGGAGCTGTTTTTT
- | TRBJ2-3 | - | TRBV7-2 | CASSLNRDFSTDTQYF | TGTGCCAGCAGCTTAAACCGGGACTTTAGCACAGATACGCAGTATTTT
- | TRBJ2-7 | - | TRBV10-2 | CASGTSRAYEQYF | TGCGCCAGCGGTACGAGCAGGGCCTACGAGCAGTACTTC
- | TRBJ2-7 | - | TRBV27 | CASSSSRSGYEQYF | TGTGCCAGCAGTTCCTCCCGGTCAGGCTACGAGCAGTACTTC
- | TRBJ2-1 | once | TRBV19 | CASRNDRSNEQFF | TGTGCCAGTAGAAACGACAGGAGCAATGAGCAGTTCTTC
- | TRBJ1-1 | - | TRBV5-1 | CASSTHGGGLGEAFF | TGCGCCAGCAGCACCCACGGCGGGGGGCTGGGTGAAGCTTTCTTT
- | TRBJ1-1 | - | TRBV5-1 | CASNAPKGTEAFF | TGCGCCAGCAACGCCCCCAAGGGCACTGAAGCTTTCTTT
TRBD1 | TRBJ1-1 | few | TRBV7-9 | CASSSFRQGTLNTEAFF | TGTGCCAGCAGCTCCTTTCGACAGGGGACTTTGAACACTGAAGCTTTCTTT
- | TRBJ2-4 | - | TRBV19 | CASSIVRSGTKNIQYF | TGTGCCAGTAGTATAGTAAGATCCGGGACCAAAAACATTCAGTACTTC
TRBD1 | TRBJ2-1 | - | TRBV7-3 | CASSPGQGNNEQFF | TGTGCCAGCAGCCCGGGACAGGGCAACAATGAGCAGTTCTTC
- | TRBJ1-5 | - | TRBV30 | CAWKLGNQPQHF | TGTGCCTGGAAATTGGGGAATCAGCCCCAGCATTTT
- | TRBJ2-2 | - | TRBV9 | CASSPGPSTGELFF | TGTGCCAGCAGCCCTGGGCCGAGCACCGGGGAGCTGTTTTTT
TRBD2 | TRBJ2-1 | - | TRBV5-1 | CASSLVAGETYNEQFF | TGCGCCAGCAGCTTGGTTGCGGGAGAAACCTACAATGAGCAGTTCTTC
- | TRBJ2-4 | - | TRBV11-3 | CASSPRGGKNIQYF | TGTGCCAGCAGCCCCCGGGGCGGGAAAAACATTCAGTACTTC
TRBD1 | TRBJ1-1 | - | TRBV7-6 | CASSFGPSGTALMNTEAFF | TGTGCCAGCAGCTTCGGGCCGTCCGGGACAGCTTTAATGAACACTGAAGCTTTCTTT
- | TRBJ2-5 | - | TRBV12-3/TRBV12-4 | CASRQAGKETQYF | TGTGCCAGCAGACAAGCCGGGAAAGAGACCCAGTACTTC
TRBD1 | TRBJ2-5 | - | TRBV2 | CASSAARGRETQYF | TGTGCCAGCAGTGCGGCCAGGGGGCGAGAGACCCAGTACTTC
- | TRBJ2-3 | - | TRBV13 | CASSLADSGADTQYF | TGTGCCAGCAGCTTAGCGGACAGCGGGGCAGATACGCAGTATTTT
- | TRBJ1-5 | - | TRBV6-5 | CASSYSRVQPQHF | TGTGCCAGCAGTTACTCGAGGGTTCAGCCCCAGCATTTT
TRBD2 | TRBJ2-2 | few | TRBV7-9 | CASSHGLAGATGELFF | TGTGCCAGCAGCCATGGACTAGCGGGAGCCACCGGGGAGCTGTTTTTT
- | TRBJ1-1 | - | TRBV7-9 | CASRHPGPRNTEAFF | TGTGCCAGCAGACATCCGGGTCCTAGGAACACTGAAGCTTTCTTT
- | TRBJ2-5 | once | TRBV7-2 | CASKGTQSPQETQYF | TGTGCCAGCAAAGGGACCCAGAGCCCTCAAGAGACCCAGTACTTC
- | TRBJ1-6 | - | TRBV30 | CAWSVFWTTDSPLHF | TGTGCCTGGAGTGTATTCTGGACAACTGATTCACCCCTCCACTTT
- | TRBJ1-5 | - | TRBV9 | CASSAGGGSSNQPQHF | TGTGCCAGCAGCGCGGGCGGGGGATCTAGCAATCAGCCCCAGCATTTT
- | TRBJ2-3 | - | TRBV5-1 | CASSSGGPRGTDTQYF | TGCGCCAGCAGCTCAGGCGGCCCGAGGGGCACAGATACGCAGTATTTT
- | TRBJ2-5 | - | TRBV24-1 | CATSDVISETQYF | TGTGCCACCAGTGACGTCATCAGCGAGACCCAGTACTTC
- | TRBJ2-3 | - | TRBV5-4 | CASSLRGSLGAGVDTQYF | TGTGCCAGCAGCTTGCGGGGTTCTTTGGGGGCCGGAGTCGATACGCAGTATTTT
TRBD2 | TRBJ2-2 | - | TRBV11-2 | CASSLGGGPAGELFF | TGTGCCAGCAGCTTAGGCGGGGGGCCCGCCGGGGAGCTGTTTTTT
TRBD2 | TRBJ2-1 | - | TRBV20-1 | CSASRGREPYNEQFF | TGCAGTGCCAGTCGCGGGAGGGAACCCTACAATGAGCAGTTCTTC
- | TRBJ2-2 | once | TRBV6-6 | CASSYLGQKNTGELFF | TGTGCCAGCAGTTACCTCGGACAGAAAAACACCGGGGAGCTGTTTTTT
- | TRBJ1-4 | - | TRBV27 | CASSLAANEKLFF | TGTGCCAGCAGTTTGGCGGCTAATGAAAAACTGTTTTTT
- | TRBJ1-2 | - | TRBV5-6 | CASSLTLDGGSYGYTF | TGTGCCAGCAGCTTGACGTTGGATGGTGGAAGCTATGGCTACACCTTC
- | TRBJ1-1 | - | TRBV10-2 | CASSLSKSNTEAFF | TGCGCCAGCAGTCTCTCCAAGTCGAACACTGAAGCTTTCTTT
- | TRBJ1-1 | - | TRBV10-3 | CAISDIQGPTEAFF | TGTGCCATCAGTGATATTCAGGGGCCCACTGAAGCTTTCTTT
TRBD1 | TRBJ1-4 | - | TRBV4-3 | CASSRGQGYEKLFF | TGCGCCAGCAGCCGAGGACAGGGATATGAAAAACTGTTTTTT
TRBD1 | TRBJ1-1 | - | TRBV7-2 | CASSLDSGGQGGRAFF | TGTGCCAGCAGCTTAGACTCCGGCGGACAGGGGGGTAGGGCTTTCTTT
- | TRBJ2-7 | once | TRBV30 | CAWTVLVGGEQYF | TGTGCCTGGACGGTCCTGGTAGGGGGCGAGCAGTACTTC
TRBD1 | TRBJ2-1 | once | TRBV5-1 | CASFGQGSYNEQFF | TGCGCCAGCTTTGGACAGGGCTCCTACAATGAGCAGTTCTTC